These 20 T cell receptor beta chains were sequenced from one sample in a study of Graves' ophthalmopathy and Graves' hyperthyroidism. For repertoire sequencing, the TCR beta CDR3 regions were amplified from RNA transcripts. Amplification began with first-round RT-PCR using HTBI primers, then second-round multiplex PCR was performed. Each CDR3 protein is one row after TCRdb ran MiXCR on the multiplex PCR reads. The table lists about 160,000 distinct CDR3 sequences, 35% to 45% of them singletons. Input material: peripheral blood. The receptors shown here come from a man under 40 with Graves' ophthalmopathy.

The chain joins TRBV6-5 to TRBJ1-1; D gene ambiguous. The ends were cut back, 0 bases at V and 6 bases at J, with 5 bases in the middle. The length of the CDR3 is 12 residues. CDR1 is MNHEY, CDR2 SVGAGI, per germline. This CDR3 reads CASSYSTAEAFF. Here the CDR3 DNA reads TGTGCCAGCAGTTACTCGACCGCTGAAGCTTTCTTT.

There are a few counts of this clonotype. The chain couples TRBV28 to TRBJ2-2; D may be TRBD2 (7 bases). Germline CDR1 and CDR2: MDHEN and SYDVKM. The CDR3 length is 17 residues. The V end was cut by 4 bases, the J end by 3 bases, with 18 bases between. CDR3 nucleotide sequence: TGTGCCAGCAGTTACCGCTTAGGGGGGGCGGACACCGGGGAGCTGTTTTTT. Translation gives CASSYRLGGADTGELFF.

This clonotype was found many times. This chain joins TRBV7-8 and TRBJ1-5, with a weak D call TRBD1 (5 bases). CDR1 is SGHVS and CDR2 is FQNEAQ in the germline V gene. The CDR3 loop spans 16 amino acids. Trimming pared 1 base from V and 0 bases from J, leaving 10 bases between. The CDR3 bases are TGTGCCAGCAGCTTAGAAGGGGCCTATAGCAATCAGCCCCAGCATTTT. This translates into CASSLEGAYSNQPQHF.

Many counts were recorded for this clonotype. This chain uses TRBV29-1 with TRBJ1-1; a weak D match, TRBD1 (6 bases). Germline V lookup: CDR1 SQVTM, CDR2 ANQGSEA. V lost 6 bases to trimming and J lost 1 base, with 9 bases between them. CDR3 length: 12 residues. CDR3 amino acids: CSVAQGNTEAFF. The DNA for the CDR3 is TGCAGCGTGGCACAGGGGAACACTGAAGCTTTCTTT.

This clonotype was detected many times. This chain joins TRBV7-9 and TRBJ1-1; TRBD1 aligns across 7 bases. Germline V lookup: CDR1 SEHNR, CDR2 FQNEAQ (reference sequence). The CDR3 is made up of 17 amino acids. J gave up 2 bases and V 1 base, and 10 bases lay outside the gene matches. The CDR3 nucleotides read TGTGCCAGCAGCTTAGTAGGAGCGGGACAGTTCAACACTGAAGCTTTCTTT. Its translation: CASSLVGAGQFNTEAFF.

V and J are TRBV12-3 or TRBV12-4 and TRBJ2-7, with 11 bases aligning to TRBD2. The CDR3 consists of 14 residues. Losses at the gene ends were 7 bases for V and 5 bases for J; bases not matched to a gene: 7. CDR3 in DNA: TGTGCCAGCAAGGAAGATAGCGGGAGGGACGAGCAGTACTTC. Amino acid sequence: CASKEDSGRDEQYF.

The chain links TRBV20-1 to TRBJ2-7; D is uncertain. The germline V gene has CDR1 DFQATT and CDR2 SNEGSKA (reference sequence). The CDR3 is made up of 12 amino acids. The V gene lost 1 base and the J gene lost 4 bases, with 8 bases spanning the gap. As DNA, the CDR3 is TGCAGTGCTAGAGTTAACGCGTACGAGCAGTACTTC. It is translated as CSARVNAYEQYF.

This clonotype was recorded many times. The rearrangement uses TRBV6-1 and TRBJ1-1; tentatively, D is TRBD1 (5 bases). Per the germline V gene, CDR1 is MNHNS and CDR2 is SASEGT. The length of the CDR3 is 14 residues. V lost 2 bases and J lost 1, with 8 bases in between. Written as DNA, the CDR3 is TGTGCCAGCAGTGAAATCCAGGGGAACACTGAAGCTTTCTTT. It translates to CASSEIQGNTEAFF.

This clonotype occurred many times. At one end, the junction sequence differs from germline, possibly due to a read error. The rearrangement links TRBV12-3 or TRBV12-4 to TRBJ1-1; D might be TRBD1 (5 bases). The CDR3 totals 15 residues. The CDR3: CAGSPRGRMNTEAFF. The CDR3, as DNA: TGTGCCGGCAGCCCCCGGGGACGGATGAACACTGAAGCTTTCTTT.

The chain employs TRBV25-1 and TRBJ1-5; 7 nucleotides agree with TRBD1. In germline, CDR1 is MGHDK, CDR2 SYGVNS. This CDR3 contains 14 residues. Trimming took 3 bases from V and 5 from J; bases not matched to a gene: 4. CDR3 nucleotides: TGTGCCAGCAGTGATTCCAGGGGGTATCAGCCCCAGCATTTT. It translates to CASSDSRGYQPQHF.

This clonotype was recorded many times. The chain has TRBV28 and TRBJ1-1; no definite D call. There are 12 residues in the CDR3. With 2 bases removed from V and 5 bases from J, the gap between germline ends came to 6 bases. Germline CDR1 MDHEN, CDR2 SYDVKM. The CDR3 DNA sequence: TGTGCCAGCAGTTTACGGGAGACTGAAGCTTTCTTT. It encodes CASSLRETEAFF.

In its sample, this clonotype was seen many times. The chain employs TRBV19 and TRBJ2-7; 8 bases agree with TRBD1. The CDR3 length is 12 residues. Germline values: CDR1 LNHDA, CDR2 SQIVND (reference sequence). Trimming removed 4 bases from V and 6 bases from J; junction bases left unmatched: 2. The DNA of the CDR3 is TGTGCCAGTAGTACAGGGGGCATCGAGCAGTACTTC. It encodes CASSTGGIEQYF.

This clonotype was counted many times. V and J are TRBV28 and TRBJ2-7, with 11 bases aligning to TRBD1. CDR3 size: 15 residues. J lost 4 bases, V lost 5 bases, and 7 bases had no gene match. Germline V gene data show CDR1 as MDHEN and CDR2 as SYDVKM. CDR3: CASSPSGTGGYEQYF. For the CDR3, the DNA is TGTGCCAGCAGTCCCTCCGGGACAGGGGGGTACGAGCAGTACTTC.

The chain uses TRBV6-5 and TRBJ1-2; no firm D call. Looked up from germline, CDR1 is MNHEY and CDR2 is SVGAGI. The CDR3 is made up of 10 amino acids. Deletions cut 6 bases from V and 6 bases from J, with 5 bases between. CDR3 in DNA: TGTGCCAGCAGCGCAGATGGCTACACCTTC. Translation: CASSADGYTF.

This clonotype came up many times. V and J are TRBV24-1 and TRBJ2-5; D is unresolved. Germline lookup yields CDR1 KGHDR and CDR2 SFDVKD. Trimming stripped 9 bases from V and 4 bases from J, with 17 bases between. The CDR3 contains 14 residues. CDR3 bases: TGTGCCACCCGTGCTACGGGCCTGGGAGAGACCCAGTACTTC. It yields the protein CATRATGLGETQYF.

The chain carries TRBV12-3 or TRBV12-4 and TRBJ2-7; D uncertain. The length of the CDR3 is 13 residues. V shed 3 bases and J shed 0 bases, with 6 bases lying between them. The CDR3 loop is CASSLTISYEQYF. CDR3 nucleotide sequence: TGTGCCAGCAGTTTGACAATCTCCTACGAGCAGTACTTC.

The J gene is TRBJ1-1, the V gene TRBV20-1, with D unclear. CDR3 length: 13 residues. Germline values: CDR1 DFQATT, CDR2 SNEGSKA (reference sequence). V shed 1 base and J shed 3 bases, with 9 bases lying between them. CDR3 sequence: CSARGRGYTEAFF. DNA for the CDR3: TGCAGTGCTAGAGGGAGAGGGTACACTGAAGCTTTCTTT.

This clonotype has a count of ten or more. The CDR3 nucleotides are TGTGCCAGCAGTTATCTTTCTTCAGGGAACACTGAAGCTTTCTTT. Translated: CASSYLSSGNTEAFF. This chain links TRBV6-2 or TRBV6-3 with TRBJ1-1; D not certain. Trimming removed 3 bases at V and 1 base at J, with 12 bases between. Germline assignment: CDR1 MNHEY and CDR2 SVGEGT. This CDR3 is built from 15 residues.

This clonotype occurred many times. The rearrangement links TRBV12-3 or TRBV12-4 to TRBJ2-4, with D possibly called TRBD1 or TRBD2 (5 bases each). There are 14 residues in the CDR3. V was pared by 4 bases and J by 7 bases, with 14 bases between. The CDR3 is CASSSGVSGNIQYF. The DNA of the CDR3 is TGTGCCAGCAGTTCCGGGGTTTCAGGGAACATTCAGTACTTC.

The chain recombines TRBV5-5 with TRBJ2-7; D unclear. V dropped 2 bases and J dropped 6 bases, with 9 bases sitting between them. This CDR3 is 12 amino acids long. Germline V CDR1 and CDR2: SGHKS, YYEKEE (reference sequence). The CDR3 DNA follows: TGTGCCAGCAGCTTTTGGGATTCCGAGCAGTACTTC. Translation gives CASSFWDSEQYF.